This T cell receptor (beta chain) derives from a study of control samples from healthy donors and cancer patients. Sequenced by immunoSEQ multiplex PCR; TCRdb stores in-frame clones only, minus some. The sample consists of 400,000 to 500,000 clones, roughly 90% of them appearing once. The CDR3 loop spans 15 amino acids. From germline, CDR1 is LGHNA and CDR2 YNFKEQ. V was shortened by 0 bases and J by 4 bases, with 10 bases between the two germline ends. Sequenced material: PBMCs. The clonotype comes from a middle-aged man with head and neck cancer. The genes are TRBV4-2 and TRBJ2-1, with a weak D call TRBD2 (6 bases). The CDR3 DNA sequence: TGTGCCAGCAGCCAAGATGTCGGGGGTTACAATGAGCAGTTCTTC. Translation gives CASSQDVGGYNEQFF.